These 18 T cell receptor beta chains originate from one sample sequenced in a study of shared clonotypes between healthy human individuals. Measured with immunoSEQ multiplex PCR; TCRdb has only the in-frame clones, and not every one. This table holds a few million clones, 80% to 95% found once. The specimen sequenced was naive CD4+ T cells from PBMCs. Noted subset: CD45RA+ positively selected. The receptors originated from a man aged 18 to 30 in good health. Some clones in this sample may be carry-over from other donors' samples.

V is TRBV7-2 and J is TRBJ2-6; unclear D gene. The germline gives CDR1 SGHTA, CDR2 FQGNSA. The V end lost 5 bases, the J end lost 0 bases, and 8 bases lay between the germline ends. This CDR3 spans 15 amino acids. This chain's CDR3 is CASSRRYSGANVLTF. The CDR3 DNA reads as TGTGCCAGCAGCCGACGTTACTCTGGGGCCAACGTCCTGACTTTC.

The chain is built from TRBV5-1 and TRBJ1-1; D might be TRBD1 (6 bases). The germline gives CDR1 SGHRS, CDR2 YFSETQ. Trimming shortened V by 3 bases and J by 4 bases, and 16 bases separated the two germline ends. The CDR3 has 15 residues. CDR3 protein: CASSSLTGSSTEAFF. CDR3 DNA sequence: TGCGCCAGCAGCTCGCTTACAGGGAGTAGCACTGAAGCTTTCTTT.

This chain links TRBV11-1 with TRBJ2-7, with unresolved D. V dropped 5 bases and J dropped 1 base, with 9 bases sitting between them. CDR1 and CDR2 (germline): SGHAT, FQDESV (reference sequence). The CDR3 runs to 13 residues. The CDR3 protein is CASSLGISYEQYF. CDR3 nucleotide sequence: TGTGCCAGCAGCCTAGGTATTTCCTACGAGCAGTACTTC.

The chain has TRBV2 and TRBJ2-2; TRBD2 matches 9 bases. The V and J ends lost 7 bases and 5 bases, in that order; junction bases with no gene match: 8. There are 15 residues in the CDR3. Germline lookup yields CDR1 SNHLY and CDR2 FYNNEI. CDR3 in DNA: TGTGCCAGCATCCTAGTAGCGGGAGTTACCGGGGAGCTGTTTTTT. This encodes CASILVAGVTGELFF.

For this clone: Other DNA sequences of this sample code for an identical CDR3. V is TRBV28 and J is TRBJ1-1; D is unresolved. The CDR3 runs to 12 residues. Germline CDR1 is MDHEN and CDR2 is SYDVKM. Trimming took off 5 bases at V and 5 bases at J, with 9 bases between the two ends. The CDR3 bases are TGTGCCAGCAGTCCTAGGGAGACTGAAGCTTTCTTT. This codes for CASSPRETEAFF.

This clone occurred once. The chain links TRBV2 to TRBJ2-7; 9 nucleotides agree with TRBD1. Germline V gives CDR1 SNHLY, CDR2 FYNNEI. The CDR3 length is 13 residues. J gave up 2 bases and V 8 bases, and 4 bases lay outside the gene matches. The DNA for the CDR3 is TGTGCCAGCGGGGGACAGGGCCCCTACGAGCAGTACTTC. Protein: CASGGQGPYEQYF.

V usage is TRBV5-1 and J usage is TRBJ2-2; D is unresolved. Germline-derived CDR1 and CDR2 are SGHRS and YFSETQ. CDR3 size: 14 residues. V lost 4 bases, J lost 5 bases, and 12 bases lay in between. The CDR3: CASSQPERTGELFF. DNA of the CDR3: TGCGCCAGCAGCCAGCCTGAGAGGACCGGGGAGCTGTTTTTT.

The rearrangement uses TRBV4-1 and TRBJ2-5, with 11 bases aligning to TRBD1. Germline loops: CDR1 MGHRA, CDR2 YSYEKL. This CDR3 is built from 18 residues. J gave up 5 bases and V 2 bases, and 13 bases lay outside the gene matches. CDR3 residues: CASSQSPPGTGGEETQYF. The CDR3 bases are TGCGCCAGCAGCCAATCCCCCCCAGGGACAGGGGGAGAGGAGACCCAGTACTTC.

The chain combines TRBV5-1 with TRBJ1-1; no reliable D call. V was trimmed by 1 base and J by 2 bases, leaving 12 bases between them. CDR3 size: 15 residues. Per germline, CDR1 SGHRS and CDR2 YFSETQ. The CDR3 DNA is TGCGCCAGCAGCTTGTTATCCCTCGGTAACACTGAAGCTTTCTTT. Its translation is CASSLLSLGNTEAFF.

V is TRBV25-1 and J is TRBJ2-5; 8 bases map to TRBD1. CDR1 and CDR2 (germline): MGHDK, SYGVNS. Trimming at V came to 2 bases and at J to 5 bases, leaving 13 bases not matched to a gene. The CDR3 totals 17 residues. In DNA, the CDR3 is TGTGCCAGCAGTGAAATCTACTATCAGGGGGCAGGGGAGACCCAGTACTTC. This codes for CASSEIYYQGAGETQYF.

The V and J genes are TRBV5-1 and TRBJ2-5; 7 bases fit TRBD2. Germline V gives CDR1 SGHRS, CDR2 YFSETQ. This CDR3 comprises 15 residues. With V trimmed by 3 bases and J by 5 bases, 10 bases remained unmatched. CDR3 protein: CASSSGLRGSETQYF. CDR3 sequence (DNA): TGCGCCAGCAGCTCGGGACTAAGGGGATCGGAGACCCAGTACTTC.

The chain combines TRBV28 with TRBJ1-1, with D tentatively TRBD1 (6 bases). Between the trimmed V and J ends, which lost 5 bases and 1 base, there was a span of 14 bases. Germline lookup yields CDR1 MDHEN and CDR2 SYDVKM. The CDR3 runs to 15 residues. The DNA of the CDR3 is TGTGCCAGCAGTCCTCGGGGAGGGGGGAACACTGAAGCTTTCTTT. Encoded protein: CASSPRGGGNTEAFF. The full variable domain, rest sourced from reference TRBV28 and TRBJ1-1, is DVKVTQSSRYLVKRTGEKVFLECVQDMDHENMFWYRQDPGLGLRLIYFSYDVKMKEKGDIPEGYSVSREKKERFSLILESASTNQTSMYLCASSPRGGGNTEAFFGQGTRLTVV.

The J gene is TRBJ2-5, the V gene TRBV15; unclear D gene. Germline V gene lookup returns CDR1 LNHNV and CDR2 YYDKDF (reference sequence). The V gene lost 5 bases and the J gene lost 2 bases, with 9 bases spanning the gap. The CDR3 consists of 13 residues. The CDR3 DNA sequence: TGTGCCACCAGCCGGAGTTCACAAGAGACCCAGTACTTC. This encodes CATSRSSQETQYF.

This clone was counted between two and nine times. V gene TRBV7-2 combines with J gene TRBJ1-1, with D perhaps TRBD1 (5 bases). V lost 5 bases, J lost 1 base, and 11 bases lay in between. CDR3 length equals 14 residues. Germline V gives CDR1 SGHTA, CDR2 FQGNSA. The CDR3 sequence: CASSRGRQNTEAFF. CDR3 bases: TGTGCCAGCAGCCGGGGACGGCAGAACACTGAAGCTTTCTTT.

The chain couples TRBV20-1 to TRBJ1-1; D is uncertain. V lost 6 bases to trimming and J lost 8 bases, with 13 bases between them. The CDR3 sequence is 11 residues long. Germline-derived CDR1 and CDR2 are DFQATT and SNEGSKA (reference sequence). The CDR3: CSARRREEAFF. CDR3 sequence (DNA): TGCAGTGCGAGACGACGGGAAGAAGCTTTCTTT.

The chain uses TRBV7-9 and TRBJ1-4, with D hard to call. Germline V lookup: CDR1 SEHNR, CDR2 FQNEAQ (reference sequence). This CDR3 has 17 residues. V was pared by 0 bases and J by 8 bases, with 19 bases between. The CDR3 protein is CASSLAWVETRLEKLFF. The CDR3, as DNA: TGTGCCAGCAGCTTAGCGTGGGTTGAAACACGTCTGGAAAAACTGTTTTTT.

For this clone: Other DNA sequences in this specimen translate into the identical CDR3. The V call is TRBV5-1, the J call TRBJ2-7, with 8 positions matching TRBD1. Germline V lookup: CDR1 SGHRS, CDR2 YFSETQ. V shed 2 bases and J 4 bases; nucleotides not matched to a gene: 5. The CDR3 is 14 residues long. CDR3 sequence: CASSLGQGPYEQYF. The CDR3 coding sequence is TGCGCCAGCAGCTTAGGACAGGGACCGTACGAGCAGTACTTC.

This chain uses TRBV2 with TRBJ2-4; D is undetermined. Trimming pared 8 bases from V and 8 bases from J, leaving 22 bases between. Germline loops: CDR1 SNHLY, CDR2 FYNNEI. The CDR3 totals 15 residues. As DNA, the CDR3 is TGTGCCAGCCTCCGACTCGAGATAATGAAAGACATTCAGTACTTC. Amino acid sequence: CASLRLEIMKDIQYF.